Listed here is a single T cell receptor (beta chain). The antigen is undetermined. Blood was drawn once from each donor into heparinised tubes. The draws averaged about 120 mL. Sorting with CD45RO/CCR7/CD25/CD127/CD95/CD27 yielded naive, central memory, regulatory and stem-like memory CD4+ cells. The purity of all sorted populations exceeded 98%. V gave up 4 bases and J gave up 8 bases, with 12 bases separating them. CDR1 and CDR2 from the germline V gene are SGDLS and YYNGEE. The CDR3 has 12 residues. The sequenced template was cDNA made from the entire isolated RNA. Data came from immunoSEQ multiplex PCR; TCRdb stores just in-frame clones and leaves some out. The sample holds about 350,000 clones, around a fifth seen once. The data originate from a study of beta chain features in type 1 diabetes. Study-level points and caveats: Cells that show high TCR expression could be over-represented by cDNA sequencing.

The TCR sequence derives from a woman younger than 30 in good health. This chain links TRBV9 with TRBJ1-2, with D unclear. Specimen: naive CD4+ T cells from blood. CDR3 nucleotides: TGTGCCAGCAGCTCCCGCCCGGAGGGCTACACCTTC. It is translated as CASSSRPEGYTF.